The 5 T cell receptor beta chains given below trace back to one sample, sequenced in a study of response to subunit inactivated influenza vaccine. MiXCR, run by TCRdb on the RT-PCR reads, gives a single entry per CDR3 protein. The repertoire holds some 850,000 distinct CDR3 sequences, under 20% seen once, with under 13% in the top ten. The sequencing here drew on PBMCs from blood, taken around 5 days after vaccination. These receptors all stem from a man between 50 and 59 years old who received an inactivated influenza vaccine.

This clonotype was found a few times. The chain carries TRBV11-2 and TRBJ2-1; 9 bases map to TRBD2. The germline V gene encodes CDR1 SGHAT and CDR2 FQNNGV. CDR3 length: 15 amino acids. With 5 bases clipped from V and 9 bases from J, the junction kept 11 bases outside the gene matches. CDR3 DNA sequence: TGTGCCAGCAGCACTACCGGGACTAGCCCGGGTGAGCAGTTCTTC. Its protein product is CASSTTGTSPGEQFF.

This clonotype was detected only a few times. The V and J genes are TRBV11-1 and TRBJ1-4; unclear D gene. Germline V gene lookup returns CDR1 SGHAT and CDR2 FQDESV (reference sequence). This CDR3 is 13 amino acids long. The V end was cut by 3 bases, the J end by 4 bases, with 6 bases between. The CDR3 sequence is CASSLWNNEKLFF. CDR3 nucleotide sequence: TGTGCCAGCAGCTTGTGGAATAATGAAAAACTGTTTTTT.

The table lists this clonotype with many counts. The gene calls are TRBV12-3 or TRBV12-4 and TRBJ2-1, with 8 bases identical to TRBD2. Trimming removed 6 bases from V and 3 bases from J; junction bases left unmatched: 10. The CDR3 contains 16 residues. Here the CDR3 reads CASSKIGTRNYNEQFF. The DNA of the CDR3 is TGTGCCAGCAGCAAAATAGGGACTAGAAACTACAATGAGCAGTTCTTC.

This clonotype was seen more than once but under ten times. The CDR3 DNA sequence: TGCGCCAGCAGCTTTGACAGGGGTAATGAGCAGTTCTTC. This translates into CASSFDRGNEQFF. V and J are TRBV5-1 and TRBJ2-1; TRBD1 matches at 8 bases. Trimming cost V 2 bases and J 7 bases; bases outside gene matches: 2. This CDR3 region has 13 residues. From germline, CDR1 is SGHRS and CDR2 YFSETQ.

This chain connects TRBV20-1 to TRBJ2-7; TRBD2 matches at 7 bases. CDR1 and CDR2 (germline): DFQATT, SNEGSKA (reference sequence). V trimming: 1 base; J trimming: 6 bases; junction bases outside the gene matches: 9. The CDR3 length is 14 residues. This CDR3 reads CSARVLRERFEQYF. Here the CDR3 DNA reads TGCAGTGCTAGAGTTTTGCGGGAGCGGTTCGAGCAGTACTTC.